This T cell receptor beta chain comes out of a study of radiation and T cells in renal cell carcinoma. General study findings and limits: No pretreatment tumor biopsies were available for baseline clonotypes. From baseline, blood top tumor clonotypes peaked at 2 weeks post-radiation.

Germline V gives CDR1 GTSNPN, CDR2 SVGIG (reference sequence). This CDR3 spans 15 amino acids. With 5 bases clipped from V and 2 bases from J, the junction kept 5 bases outside the gene matches. As for this clone: Antigen specificity is unknown.

Here immunoSEQ multiplex PCR was the method, and the copy in TCRdb shows in-frame clones only, minus some. The sample includes around 99,000 clones, around 83% seen only once; the top ten take roughly 7.9%. This sample's time point: blood 4 weeks post-SBRT, at nephrectomy. The treatment is: 15 Gy SBRT to primary tumor, nephrectomy 4 weeks later. The sequence came from a man aged 55 to 69 with renal cell carcinoma. V is TRBV30 and J is TRBJ2-3; 12 positions agree with TRBD1. The sequencing here drew on blood, taken from a patient whose treatment included radiotherapy and nephrectomy. CDR3 bases: TGTGCCTGGTTCCGGGACAGGGGGCACACAGATACGCAGTATTTT. Translating gives CAWFRDRGHTDTQYF.